The 9 T cell receptor beta chains given below trace back to one sample, sequenced in a study of cytomegalovirus exposure and HLA in healthy donors. Both 60 Vbeta primers and 13 Jbeta primers went into the PCR. Data came from immunoSEQ multiplex PCR; TCRdb stores just in-frame clones and leaves some out. In the table there are hundreds of thousands of clones, roughly 79% of which are singletons. The sample was PBMCs. All receptors derive from a man in his late teens or twenties in good health and CMV-seronegative.

The chain combines TRBV5-6 with TRBJ2-5, with 11 bases fitting TRBD1. Judging by the DNA end, TRBJ2-7 fits better; the J call may be wrong. Germline CDR1 is SGHDT and CDR2 is YYEEEE. The CDR3 consists of 16 residues. For the CDR3, the DNA is TGTGCCAGCAGCCCACCCCGGGACAGGGGGACCTACGAGCAGTACTTC. Amino acids: CASSPPRDRGTYEQYF.

The chain couples TRBV2 to TRBJ2-3; 16 bases are shared with TRBD2. CDR1 is SNHLY and CDR2 is FYNNEI in the germline V gene. The V and J ends lost 10 bases and 0 bases, in that order; junction bases with no gene match: 7. The CDR3 runs to 17 residues. CDR3 loop: CANPPGLAGGSTDTQYF. CDR3 DNA sequence: TGTGCCAACCCACCGGGACTAGCGGGGGGGAGCACAGATACGCAGTATTTT.

The chain links TRBV7-2 to TRBJ1-2, with D unresolved. The CDR3 spans 16 residues. Deletions cut 5 bases from V and 4 bases from J, with 20 bases between. Germline CDR1 reads SGHTA; CDR2 reads FQGNSA. The CDR3 sequence: CASSPTATRQAYGYTF. In DNA form, the CDR3 reads TGTGCCAGCAGCCCAACTGCTACTCGGCAGGCCTATGGCTACACCTTC.

The chain is built from TRBV15 and TRBJ2-5, with 8 positions matching TRBD1. Germline values: CDR1 LNHNV, CDR2 YYDKDF (reference sequence). The CDR3 sequence is 15 residues long. J lost 5 bases, V lost 3 bases, and 8 bases had no gene match. The DNA for the CDR3 is TGTGCCACCAGCAGCACGACAGGGGTTCGTGAGACCCAGTACTTC. This translates into CATSSTTGVRETQYF.

The J gene is TRBJ2-3, the V gene TRBV10-3, with 10 positions matching TRBD2. Trimming removed 3 bases from V and 0 bases from J; junction bases left unmatched: 3. Germline V lookup: CDR1 ENHRY, CDR2 SYGVKD. This CDR3 region has 16 residues. The CDR3 nucleotides read TGTGCCATCAGTGATAGAGCGGGAGGGAGCACAGATACGCAGTATTTT. Its translation is CAISDRAGGSTDTQYF.

The chain uses TRBV9 and TRBJ2-2; TRBD1 is a possible D gene (5 bases). The CDR3 is made up of 13 amino acids. The V gene's germline CDR1 is SGDLS and CDR2 YYNGEE. With 6 bases removed from V and 1 base from J, the gap between germline ends came to 7 bases. The DNA of the CDR3 is TGTGCCAGCACCGGACAGAACACCGGGGAGCTGTTTTTT. Translating it yields CASTGQNTGELFF.

The J gene is TRBJ2-1, the V gene TRBV5-1; 8 bases align to TRBD1. CDR3 length equals 14 residues. CDR1 SGHRS and CDR2 YFSETQ come from the germline V gene. Losses at the gene ends were 5 bases for V and 9 bases for J; bases not matched to a gene: 10. The DNA of the CDR3 is TGCGCCAGCAGATACCTGGACAGGGACACTGAGCAGTTCTTC. Translated, it gives CASRYLDRDTEQFF.

The chain has TRBV30 and TRBJ2-7; 12 bases agree with TRBD2. The CDR3 runs 14 residues. V shed 4 bases and J 7 bases; nucleotides not matched to a gene: 8. Germline V CDR1 and CDR2: GTSNPN, SVGIG (reference sequence). The DNA of the CDR3 is TGTGCCTGGACATCTAGCGGGAGGGCTTATGAGCAGTACTTC. This encodes CAWTSSGRAYEQYF.

The rearrangement links TRBV2 to TRBJ2-3, with 9 bases lining up with TRBD1. The CDR3 length is 17 residues. V shed 0 bases, J shed 2 bases, and the junction held 6 bases outside the gene matches. Germline V CDR1 and CDR2: SNHLY, FYNNEI. The CDR3 reads CASSEADRGIYTDTQYF. The CDR3 nucleotides read TGTGCCAGCAGTGAAGCGGACAGGGGAATCTACACAGATACGCAGTATTTT.